The TCR beta chain under discussion was sequenced for a study of cytomegalovirus exposure and HLA in healthy donors. Whole-study findings and limits: Later, TCR association rates were found to vary by HLA locus, highest for DRB1 and lowest for HLA-C.

Concerning this clone itself: The antigen is not known.

The CDR3 totals 13 residues. V lost 6 bases and J lost 2, with 12 bases in between. Germline CDR1 reads SQVTM; CDR2 reads ANQGSEA. The PCR made use of 60 Vbeta and 13 Jbeta primers. Profiled with immunoSEQ multiplex PCR; TCRdb holds only in-frame clones, not every one. The data show over 70,000 clones, around 68% seen once. The chain carries TRBV29-1 and TRBJ2-3, with D perhaps matching TRBD2 (5 bases). The sequenced sample consisted of PBMCs. The TCR originated in a man under 40 in good health and CMV-seropositive. CDR3 loop: CSVGSILTDTQYF. The CDR3 DNA reads TGCAGCGTGGGGAGTATTCTCACAGATACGCAGTATTTT.